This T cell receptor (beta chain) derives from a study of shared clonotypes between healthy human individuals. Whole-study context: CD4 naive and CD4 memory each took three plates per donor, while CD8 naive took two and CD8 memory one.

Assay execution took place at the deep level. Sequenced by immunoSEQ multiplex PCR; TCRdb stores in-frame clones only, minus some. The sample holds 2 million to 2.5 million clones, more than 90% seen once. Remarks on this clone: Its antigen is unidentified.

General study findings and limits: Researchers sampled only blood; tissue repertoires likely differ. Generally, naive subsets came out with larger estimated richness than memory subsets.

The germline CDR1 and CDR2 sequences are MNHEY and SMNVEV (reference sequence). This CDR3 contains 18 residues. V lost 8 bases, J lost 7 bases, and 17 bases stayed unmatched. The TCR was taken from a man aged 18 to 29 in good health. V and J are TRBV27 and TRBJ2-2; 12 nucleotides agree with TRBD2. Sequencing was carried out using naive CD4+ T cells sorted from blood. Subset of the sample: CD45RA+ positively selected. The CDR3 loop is CASRPVGLAGGLDGELFF. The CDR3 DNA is TGTGCCAGCCGCCCTGTGGGGCTAGCGGGGGGGTTGGACGGGGAGCTGTTTTTT.